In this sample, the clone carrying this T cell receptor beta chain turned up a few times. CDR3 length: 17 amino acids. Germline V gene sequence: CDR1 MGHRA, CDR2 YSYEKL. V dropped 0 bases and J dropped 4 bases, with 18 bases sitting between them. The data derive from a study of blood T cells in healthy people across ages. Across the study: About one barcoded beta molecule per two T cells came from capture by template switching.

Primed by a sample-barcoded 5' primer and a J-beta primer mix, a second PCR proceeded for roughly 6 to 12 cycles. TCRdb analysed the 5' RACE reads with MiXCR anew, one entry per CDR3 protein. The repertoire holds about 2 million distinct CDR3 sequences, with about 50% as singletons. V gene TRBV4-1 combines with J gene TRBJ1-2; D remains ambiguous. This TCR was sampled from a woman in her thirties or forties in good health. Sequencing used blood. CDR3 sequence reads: CASSQEKVGIGFYGYTF. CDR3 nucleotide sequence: TGCGCCAGCAGCCAAGAAAAAGTGGGAATCGGATTCTATGGCTACACCTTC.